These 28 T cell receptor beta chains came from one sample sequenced in a study of T-cell reconstitution after alpha-beta-depleted transplantation in children. Unique molecular identifiers were used in preparing the TCRbeta library. TCRdb reprocessed the PCR reads via MiXCR and lists one record per CDR3 protein. The sample carries hundreds of thousands of distinct CDR3 sequences, more than 20% recorded once. Sequencing was performed on PBMCs, mostly from graft donor cells, taken 360 days after TCRalphabeta/CD19-depleted stem cell transplant. These TCRs come from a boy under three years old who had a stem cell transplant for acute myeloid leukemia, so the T cells may come from the graft donor.

In this sample, this clonotype turned up a few times. This chain links TRBV30 with TRBJ2-7; TRBD1 is a possible D gene (6 bases). The germline gives CDR1 GTSNPN, CDR2 SVGIG (reference sequence). V dropped 4 bases and J dropped 2 bases, with 9 bases sitting between them. The CDR3 has 12 residues. The CDR3: CAWIRGPYEQYF. In DNA form, the CDR3 reads TGTGCCTGGATCAGGGGCCCCTACGAGCAGTACTTC.

The chain combines TRBV5-8 with TRBJ2-1, with 9 bases lining up with TRBD2. Trimming removed 1 base from V and 1 base from J; junction bases left unmatched: 6. CDR3 length: 17 residues. Germline-derived CDR1 and CDR2 are SGHTS and YDEGEE. CDR3 nucleotides: TGTGCCAGCAGCTTGAGCGGGGGGCCATTTTCCTACAATGAGCAGTTCTTC. Its protein product is CASSLSGGPFSYNEQFF.

J is TRBJ2-1 and V is TRBV5-5, with 11 bases lining up with TRBD2. Germline V CDR1 and CDR2: SGHKS, YYEKEE (reference sequence). CDR3 length equals 14 residues. J lost 16 bases, V lost 3 bases, and 12 bases had no gene match. CDR3 in amino acids: CASSYIIAGGAGFF. The DNA of the CDR3 is TGTGCCAGCAGCTACATAATAGCGGGGGGGGCCGGTTTCTTC.

The chain is built from TRBV7-6 and TRBJ2-5; D gene ambiguous. V was trimmed by 5 bases and J by 4 bases, leaving 14 bases between them. The CDR3 totals 14 residues. CDR1 and CDR2 (germline): SGHVS, FNYEAQ. CDR3 region: CASSPVPPRETQYF. In DNA, the CDR3 is TGTGCCAGCAGCCCAGTCCCTCCGCGAGAGACCCAGTACTTC.

CDR3 loop: CSVRGVWGEKLFF. CDR3 DNA: TGCAGCGTTCGGGGGGTATGGGGTGAAAAACTGTTTTTT. V is TRBV29-1 and J is TRBJ1-4, with D perhaps matching TRBD1 (5 bases). V was trimmed by 5 bases and J by 7 bases, leaving 14 bases between them. This CDR3 region has 13 residues. Germline CDR1 and CDR2: SQVTM and ANQGSEA. The variable domain in full, completed from reference TRBV29-1 and TRBJ1-4, reads SAVISQKPSRDICQRGTSLTIQCQVDSQVTMMFWYRQQPGQSLTLIATANQGSEATYESGFVIDKFPISRPNLTFSTLTVSNMSPEDSSIYLCSVRGVWGEKLFFGSGTQLSVL.

This clonotype has a count of ten or more. This sequence joins TRBV12-5 and TRBJ2-7; D uncertain. From germline, CDR1 is LGHNT and CDR2 FRNRAP. V was cut by 1 base and J by 11 bases, with 3 bases left in between. The CDR3 covers 9 residues. The CDR3 is CASGLGKYV. The CDR3, as DNA: TGTGCTAGTGGTTTGGGGAAGTACGTC.

This sequence joins TRBV5-1 and TRBJ1-6, with D hard to call. Germline CDR1 and CDR2: SGHRS and YFSETQ. This CDR3 comprises 15 residues. The V gene lost 0 bases and the J gene lost 10 bases, with 14 bases spanning the gap. The CDR3 loop is CASSLAWGGRSPLHF. CDR3 nucleotide sequence: TGCGCCAGCAGCTTGGCCTGGGGAGGTAGGTCACCCCTCCACTTT.

The V call is TRBV11-2, the J call TRBJ2-3, with 9 bases fitting TRBD2. V lost 5 bases and J lost 4; bases outside the gene matches: 7. Germline V lookup: CDR1 SGHAT, CDR2 FQNNGV. The CDR3 totals 15 residues. The CDR3 reads CASSRRGGGPDTQYF. CDR3 sequence (DNA): TGTGCCAGCAGCCGGCGGGGGGGCGGCCCAGATACGCAGTATTTT.

This clonotype was picked up many times. The chain's CDR3 is CASSLGGTVGNTIYF. CDR3 bases: TGTGCCAGCAGCTTAGGGGGGACAGTCGGAAACACCATATATTTT. The gene calls are TRBV7-9 and TRBJ1-3; the match to TRBD1 covers 7 bases. V dropped 1 base and J dropped 4; count of bases not matched to a gene: 4. The CDR3 consists of 15 residues. Germline CDR1 and CDR2: SEHNR and FQNEAQ (reference sequence). Full variable domain (missing parts from reference TRBV7-9 and TRBJ1-3): DTGVSQNPRHKITKRGQNVTFRCDPISEHNRLYWYRQTLGQGPEFLTYFQNEAQLEKSRLLSDRFSAERPKGSFSTLEIQRTEQGDSAMYLCASSLGGTVGNTIYFGEGSWLTVV.

The rearrangement uses TRBV2 and TRBJ2-1, with D perhaps matching TRBD1 (6 bases). The V and J ends lost 6 bases and 0 bases respectively, with 18 bases between them. The CDR3 sequence is 17 residues long. Germline V gene sequence: CDR1 SNHLY, CDR2 FYNNEI. The CDR3 DNA reads TGTGCCAGCAGAGAAACAGGGCTCAGGAGCTCCTACAATGAGCAGTTCTTC. This encodes CASRETGLRSSYNEQFF.

This clonotype was picked up a small number of times. The V and J genes are TRBV20-1 and TRBJ2-2; possibly TRBD2 for D (6 bases). The ends were cut back, 1 base at V and 4 bases at J, with 25 bases in the middle. The CDR3 totals 19 residues. Germline V gene data show CDR1 as DFQATT and CDR2 as SNEGSKA (reference sequence). The CDR3 loop reads CSARGYTPGELASTGELFF. CDR3 coding DNA: TGCAGTGCTAGAGGCTACACGCCGGGGGAACTTGCGAGCACCGGGGAGCTGTTTTTT.

This clonotype was picked up a small number of times. This chain links TRBV30 with TRBJ2-7; D may match TRBD1 or TRBD2 (5 bases each). The V gene lost 2 bases and the J gene lost 5 bases, with 19 bases spanning the gap. The CDR3 is 15 amino acids. CDR1 and CDR2 (germline): GTSNPN, SVGIG (reference sequence). CDR3 bases: TGTGCCTGGAGTCTCGTCGGGGCAGGGAGAAACGAGCAGTACTTC. This gives the protein CAWSLVGAGRNEQYF.

This clonotype was picked up a small number of times. The chain employs TRBV12-3 or TRBV12-4 and TRBJ1-1, with 7 bases lining up with TRBD1. The CDR3 covers 11 residues. Trimming cost V 4 bases and J 11 bases; bases outside gene matches: 4. In DNA, the CDR3 is TGTGCCAGCAGTTCGCCAGGGGGGGCTTTCTTT. This sequence encodes CASSSPGGAFF.

This clonotype was picked up a small number of times. V and J are TRBV10-3 and TRBJ2-3, with D perhaps matching TRBD1 (6 bases). This CDR3 is 15 amino acids long. Germline assignment: CDR1 ENHRY and CDR2 SYGVKD. The V gene lost 2 bases and the J gene lost 3 bases, with 12 bases spanning the gap. This CDR3 is CAISERSGETDTQYF. The CDR3 bases are TGTGCCATCAGTGAGCGATCAGGGGAAACAGATACGCAGTATTTT.

The sample holds many counts of this clonotype. CDR3 DNA sequence: TGTGCCAGCAGGGTCAGACAGGGCCAAGAGACCCAGTACTTC. The encoded protein is CASRVRQGQETQYF. The rearrangement uses TRBV12-3 or TRBV12-4 and TRBJ2-5, with 7 bases that match TRBD1. The CDR3 runs to 14 residues. The V segment lost 6 bases and the J segment 1 base; nucleotides outside the gene matches: 5.

The table lists this clonotype with a few counts. V usage is TRBV7-2 and J usage is TRBJ1-2; D unclear. Germline-derived CDR1 and CDR2 are SGHTA and FQGNSA. Trimming removed 7 bases at V and 8 bases at J, with 14 bases between. The CDR3 totals 12 residues. The chain's CDR3 is CASNHQLEGYTF. The CDR3 DNA follows: TGTGCCAGCAACCACCAGTTGGAAGGCTACACCTTC.

The chain employs TRBV4-2 and TRBJ1-5; D is unclear. This CDR3 has 16 residues. Germline CDR1 reads LGHNA; CDR2 reads YNFKEQ. With 0 bases removed from V and 0 bases from J, the gap between germline ends came to 9 bases. CDR3 DNA sequence: TGTGCCAGCAGCCAAGATATGGGGAATAGCAATCAGCCCCAGCATTTT. It codes for CASSQDMGNSNQPQHF.

J is TRBJ2-1 and V is TRBV6-2 or TRBV6-3, with 7 bases matching TRBD1. The CDR3 contains 17 residues. The V gene end was trimmed by 5 bases and the J gene end by 5 bases; junction bases not matched to a gene: 15. Germline-derived CDR1 and CDR2 are MNHEY and SVGEGT. CDR3 amino acids: CASSKGATRSANNEQFF. DNA of the CDR3: TGTGCCAGCAGTAAGGGGGCTACACGGTCCGCAAACAATGAGCAGTTCTTC.

The chain combines TRBV6-1 with TRBJ1-3; D is perhaps TRBD1 (5 bases). Germline-derived CDR1 and CDR2 are MNHNS and SASEGT. Between the trimmed V and J ends, which lost 4 bases and 2 bases, there was a span of 9 bases. CDR3 length: 14 amino acids. The CDR3 nucleotides read TGTGCCAGCAGTGCAGGGTACACTGGAAACACCATATATTTT. This gives the protein CASSAGYTGNTIYF.

In its sample, this clonotype was seen a few times. The chain couples TRBV6-6 to TRBJ2-1; possible D gene TRBD2, 5 bases. Trimming stripped 0 bases from V and 11 bases from J, with 11 bases between. CDR1 MNHNY and CDR2 SVGAGI come from the germline V gene (reference sequence). This CDR3 comprises 13 residues. The CDR3 sequence is CASSYSKEGKQFF. The CDR3 DNA reads TGTGCCAGCAGTTACTCGAAAGAGGGTAAGCAGTTCTTC.

The chain carries TRBV5-1 and TRBJ1-4; the D is unclear. The CDR3 has 13 residues. Trimming stripped 5 bases from V and 0 bases from J, with 5 bases between. Germline V gene sequence: CDR1 SGHRS, CDR2 YFSETQ. The DNA of the CDR3 is TGCGCCAGCAGACTCCCAACTAATGAAAAACTGTTTTTT. Amino acid sequence: CASRLPTNEKLFF.

The V gene is TRBV5-1, the J gene TRBJ2-3, with 7 bases fitting TRBD1. This CDR3 has 16 amino acids. Germline assignment: CDR1 SGHRS and CDR2 YFSETQ. Trimming cost V 10 bases and J 2 bases; bases outside gene matches: 16. The CDR3 spells CAGQDGQMCDTDTQYF. The DNA for the CDR3 is TGCGCCGGACAGGACGGGCAGATGTGTGACACAGATACGCAGTATTTT.

This chain uses TRBV5-1 with TRBJ2-3; the D is unclear. The CDR3 extends over 13 amino acids. Germline CDR1 SGHRS, CDR2 YFSETQ. Trimming took off 0 bases at V and 5 bases at J, with 7 bases between the two ends. This chain's CDR3 is CASSLDWEDTQYF. Here the CDR3 DNA reads TGCGCCAGCAGCTTGGACTGGGAAGATACGCAGTATTTT.

The chain uses TRBV29-1 and TRBJ1-2; D remains ambiguous. CDR1 and CDR2 (germline): SQVTM, ANQGSEA. The CDR3 consists of 14 residues. V lost 3 bases and J lost 0, with 11 bases in between. The CDR3 DNA reads as TGCAGCGTTGACGCACGACGCGCTAACTATGGCTACACCTTC. It encodes CSVDARRANYGYTF.

This clonotype was observed a few times. The chain employs TRBV7-2 and TRBJ1-2, with D hard to call. This CDR3 is 14 amino acids long. Trimming shortened V by 2 bases and J by 2 bases, and 9 bases separated the two germline ends. The V gene's germline CDR1 is SGHTA and CDR2 FQGNSA. The CDR3 here is CASSLNRDNYGYTF. DNA for the CDR3: TGTGCCAGCAGCTTAAACCGCGACAACTATGGCTACACCTTC.

V gene TRBV7-8 combines with J gene TRBJ2-7, with TRBD2 matching 8 bases. The trim removed 1 base at V and 5 bases at J, leaving 7 bases unmatched. CDR3 length: 15 amino acids. CDR1 is SGHVS, CDR2 FQNEAQ, per germline. CDR3 sequence reads: CASSLDGSGVNEQYF. The CDR3 DNA is TGTGCCAGCAGCTTAGATGGTAGCGGGGTAAACGAGCAGTACTTC.

The chain joins TRBV12-3 or TRBV12-4 to TRBJ2-3; the D is unclear. The V end lost 4 bases, the J end lost 2 bases, and 7 bases lay between the germline ends. This CDR3 spans 13 amino acids. CDR3 protein: CASSSHFTDTQYF. The CDR3 nucleotides read TGTGCCAGCAGTTCACATTTCACAGATACGCAGTATTTT.

This clonotype came up many times. This chain connects TRBV9 to TRBJ2-3; 11 bases fit TRBD2. J gave up 2 bases and V 4 bases, and 6 bases lay outside the gene matches. The CDR3 length is 16 residues. CDR1 and CDR2 (germline): SGDLS, YYNGEE. DNA of the CDR3: TGTGCCAGCAGCACAGGGACTAGCGGATTCACAGATACGCAGTATTTT. As protein: CASSTGTSGFTDTQYF.